The T cell receptor (beta chain) described here comes from a study of vaccination effects on CD4 cells after COVID-19. Sequencing was preceded by expansion of antigen-specific CD4+ T cells with viral peptide pools in the ViraFEST assay. Isolating CD4+ T cells followed less than 11 days of culture. Two doses of BNT162b2 or mRNA-1273 vaccine were administered to participants. Vaccinees lacked prior SARS-CoV-2 infection and tested negative for nucleocapsid antibodies. In the case of this clone: The antigen is undetermined.

J gave up 0 bases and V 5 bases, and 11 bases lay outside the gene matches. The CDR3 sequence is 18 residues long. CDR1 is LNHDA, CDR2 SQIVND, per germline (reference sequence). The protocol was immunoSEQ multiplex PCR, while the TCRdb copy is restricted to in-frame clones and leaves out a portion. Found here are 65,000 to 75,000 clones, about 67% of them singletons; the top ten hold 1.5% to 1.9%. The sequence was obtained from a human donor who received a COVID-19 vaccine. The gene calls are TRBV19 and TRBJ2-1, with 9 bases that match TRBD2. Specimen: CD4+ T cells from PBMCs cultured with HCoV-229E spike peptides, collected after COVID-19 vaccination. The CDR3 here is CASSRSGGPGSSYNEQFF. CDR3 DNA sequence: TGTGCCAGTAGTCGGAGCGGGGGGCCGGGAAGCTCCTACAATGAGCAGTTCTTC.